This T cell receptor (beta chain) is drawn from a study of cytomegalovirus exposure and HLA in healthy donors (dated by TCRdb to about 2017). Some background on the complete study: An earlier analysis of roughly 630 of the donors reported about 290 Gb of sequence data and 117 million unique TCR beta sequences from 190 million or so T cells. Besides the first cohort of some 670 subjects, a separate validation cohort made up of roughly 130 different subjects was used. The T cell repertoires of 670 or so subjects were profiled by immunosequencing and related to cytomegalovirus serostatus. The study aimed to test whether signatures of past pathogen exposure could be identified by cataloging public T cell receptors. Typing coverage varied by locus: roughly 620-630 donors for A, B, C, DRB1 and DQB1; about 520 for DQA1; around 570 for DPA1; around 450 for DPB1. On average, about 240,000 unique TCR beta nucleotide sequences were sequenced per donor among several hundred genotyped donors of the cohort, with roughly 18% of those sequences being non-productive. In the later analysis, no new phenotypic data were used to find candidate immune exposures; instead, reliance was placed on TCR beta sequences and their occurrence across donors. In a later genetic analysis, genome-wide SNP genotypes for 398 of the 666 donors were used, and that subset was treated as a discovery cohort. HLA typing covered class I and class II loci at four-digit resolution. To study patterns of TCR occurrence, a later analysis re-analyzed previously published TCR beta repertoires from several hundred donors and added high-resolution HLA genotyping. An earlier analysis of around 540 of the donors applied high-throughput TCR beta sequencing to assess whether each TCR beta V gene segment acted as functional or pseudogenic. To predict cytomegalovirus infection status, the study brought together high-throughput TCR immunosequencing, statistical association of individual TCRs with disease status, and machine learning. Donor age, sex, ethnicity and CMV serostatus were compiled alongside the repertoire data. About 330 gigabases of sequencing data and roughly 81 million unique TCR sequences made up an early release that covered some 640 HLA-typed donors. Four or five DR-DQ haplotypes were handled as single units for association and clustering because linkage in the cohort was strong. Of the 300 to 500 genotyped donors, 81% were placed in the genetic ancestry cluster associated with self-reported Caucasian donors. Every discovery cohort repertoire had been produced on one sequencing platform.

Comments on this clone: Its antigen is currently not known.

Overall results and qualifications from the work: Some IMGT-functional V segments, including TRBV6-2 and TRBV6-3, could not be distinguished by the 87-base-pair reads and were therefore excluded. Correlated functional status among segregating V segments might reflect linkage disequilibrium, but an unknown experimental factor could not be ruled out. In both the original and validation cohorts, the classifier was reported to diagnose cytomegalovirus status with high specificity and sensitivity. The authors suggested that the approach could potentially be generalized to other disease states and immunological phenotypes. Because counts were too low, roughly 18 rarely observed V segments, including chromosome 9 orphons, were left out of the earlier analysis of over 550 of the donors. According to a later analysis, TCR association rates differed among HLA loci, with DRB1 alleles showing the most associated TCRs and HLA-C alleles showing the fewest. The presence/absence analyses assumed that sequencing depth was roughly uniform across donors, and that assumption may not be true. A few of the identified cytomegalovirus-associated TCR beta chains were confirmed in vitro to be specific for cytomegalovirus antigens. According to a later analysis, most CMV-associated TCR beta chains appeared to be HLA-restricted, and the HLA associations seemed to be driven largely by CMV exposure. The study listed 164 TCR beta chains as associated with cytomegalovirus. Because HLA typing was missing for some donors at each locus, association tests included only the typed subset. Immune exposure information for the cohort was limited to CMV serostatus. A further reported finding was that TCR beta sequences accurately predicted the HLA-A and HLA-B alleles for most subjects in the first cohort. A later genetic analysis associated a missense DCLRE1C variant with V-gene and J-gene trimming of TCR beta chains, and an independent cohort replicated the association. A later analysis found that HLA-associated TCR beta chains were more clonally expanded and had lower generation probabilities than equally common non-associated chains. According to a later genetic analysis, donors in an Asian-associated ancestry cluster had fewer N-insertions in productive TCRs than the approximately 630-donor mean. When HLA alleles, especially DR and DQ, strongly co-occurred, TCR associations were difficult to assign to individual alleles. In an earlier analysis of under 600 of the donors, most TCR beta V segments were observed in productive rearrangements about 87% or about 30% of the time, broadly matching IMGT annotations. The cohort was sequenced for TCR beta chains only, and without alpha or paired-chain data the features that could be detected were limited. In a later analysis, 15,000 to 20,000 TCR beta sequences were associated with specific HLA alleles at a false discovery rate of 0.05. A cluster of highly shared sequence variants was judged likely to be a technical artifact of the sequencing pipeline. A later analysis reported that several top co-occurrence clusters appeared linked to parvovirus B19, influenza, CMV and Epstein-Barr virus. While some public TCRs were present in many individuals, most TCR sequences turned up only very rarely across donors.

Library prep was done by the immunoSEQ multiplex PCR assay. A mixture of 60 forward primers for TCR Vbeta segments and 13 reverse primers for TCR Jbeta segments was used in the multiplex PCR. The CDR3 region of rearranged TCR beta genes was amplified from genomic DNA by a multiplex PCR assay. The Illumina HiSeq System was used to sequence the amplified TCR beta libraries as 87-base-pair reads. The study's own analysis went as follows. Across the 500 to 850 repertoires, a later analysis counted 75 million to 90 million unique TCR beta chains, roughly 11 million of which were shared by at least two donors. Raw reads were error-corrected and collapsed into unique sequences with a nearest-neighbor algorithm that merged closely related sequences to remove PCR and sequencing errors. V, D and J gene segments were assigned by aligning CDR3 sequences to IMGT reference sequences. Each retained sequence needed at least a six-nucleotide match to both a V gene segment and a J gene segment. A rearrangement was called productive if the CDR3 had no stop codons and remained in frame with V and J, and every other rearrangement was called non-productive. Following IMGT convention, CDR3 was defined as the stretch from the second conserved V-encoded cysteine to the conserved J-encoded phenylalanine. In an earlier analysis of more than 550 of the donors, sequences lacking an unambiguous match to a single V gene segment were excluded. An earlier analysis of 587 of the donors called V segments functional above 56.7% productive rearrangements and segregating when the between-donor standard deviation exceeded 5%. A statistical classification framework was built to diagnose cytomegalovirus status from the catalog of TCR beta chain sequences. A later analysis assigned V and J genes by comparing TCR nucleotide sequences with IMGT/GENE-DB human TR gene sequences. In a later analysis, CDR3 sequences and most-parsimonious VDJ recombination scenarios were assigned using the TCRdist pipeline. In a later analysis, each TCR beta chain was defined by its CDR3 amino acid sequence together with its V-gene family, and reads without a unique V-gene family were excluded. In a later analysis, 450 to 600 highly shared, low-generation-probability nucleotide sequences were removed to address suspected cross-contamination and a sequencing artifact. For each public chain, a later analysis derived a clonal expansion index from normalized ranks of inferred template counts within each repertoire. In a later analysis, generation probabilities were computed using a VDJ recombination model fitted to out-of-frame rearrangements, and the results were checked against IGoR. In a later analysis, TCR-TCR, TCR-HLA and TCR-CMV co-occurrence was scored with hypergeometric tests, and a repertoire-size bias correction was applied to TCR pairs. To estimate false discovery rates, a later analysis permuted the HLA or CMV assignments 20 times. In a later analysis, co-occurring TCRs were grouped with DBSCAN, and TCRdist sequence similarity was added when clustering was performed within HLA-allele-positive subsets. Repertoires with fewer than 30,000 or more than 120,000 public chains were left out of co-occurrence clustering, as were about 5 repertoires with anomalous nucleotide sharing. The immuneACCESS repertoire file appears here via TCRdb, limited to in-frame rearrangements. These files lack a portion of the clones; in checked studies, under half of the deficit traces to unresolved V genes, and the cause of the others is not known. For V, J and clone size, that table is used; D and trimming come from the DNA. The table for this sample lists under 200,000 clones. The ten biggest clones cover approximately 6.5% of the sample.

In total, approximately 700 healthy bone marrow donors made up the cohort. All cohort members were sampled while nominally healthy, although unrecorded immune exposures were likely present. The donor tested CMV seronegative and was one of the 352 seronegative cohort members. A peripheral blood sample was provided by each donor, and peripheral blood mononuclear cells were used for TCR beta sequencing. The Qiagen DNeasy Blood Extraction Kit was used to extract genomic DNA from the blood cell samples. The CDR3 sequence holds 13 residues, the cysteine and phenylalanine included. The kept DNA is CDR3 alone, 39 bases in frame from the first base. The trim is 4 bases for V and 6 bases for J, with a gap of 12 bases between the germline ends. CDR1 and CDR2, looked up from the germline V gene (reference sequence), are LNHNV and YYDKDF.

Input material: PBMCs. This clonotype was sampled from a man aged 30 to 39 in good health and CMV-seronegative. This chain joins TRBV15 to TRBJ1-1; the D gene is unclear. In nucleotides, the sequence is TGTGCCACCAGCATGAGGGTGACGCCTGAAGCTTTCTTT. This sequence encodes CATSMRVTPEAFF.